What follows are 32 T cell receptor beta chains derived from one specimen sequenced in a study of blood T cells in healthy people across ages. The second PCR ran 7 to 11 cycles with a sample-barcoded 5' primer and J-beta primers. TCRdb re-derived calls from the 5' RACE reads in MiXCR, one entry per CDR3 protein. The sample includes some 760,000 distinct CDR3 sequences, roughly 25% of them seen just once. This same sample was also part of a study on T cells of mothers and their children.

The material sequenced was blood. These receptors originate from a boy under 18 in good health.

This clonotype was recorded a few times. The DNA of the CDR3 is TGTGCCAGCACCCCGAGCGGTGGCAATCAGCCCCAGCATTTT. This encodes CASTPSGGNQPQHF. This chain joins TRBV28 and TRBJ1-5; D call uncertain. The germline V and J ends were trimmed by 7 bases and 2 bases, with 12 bases remaining between them. CDR1 and CDR2 (germline): MDHEN, SYDVKM. The CDR3 is 14 amino acids.

This clonotype has only a few counts. The chain carries TRBV5-1 and TRBJ2-5, with TRBD2 matching over 12 bases. The CDR3 runs to 15 residues. CDR1 SGHRS and CDR2 YFSETQ come from the germline V gene. After removal of 4 bases from V and 4 bases from J, the junction contained 5 bases not matched to a gene. The CDR3 spells CASSASSGGAETQYF. CDR3 DNA: TGCGCCAGCAGCGCCTCTAGCGGGGGGGCAGAGACCCAGTACTTC. The whole variable domain, remainder taken from reference TRBV5-1 and TRBJ2-5, is KAGVTQTPRYLIKTRGQQVTLSCSPISGHRSVSWYQQTPGQGLQFLFEYFSETQRNKGNFPGRFSGRQFSNSRSEMNVSTLELGDSALYLCASSASSGGAETQYFGPGTRLLVL.

This clonotype appeared a single time. V and J are TRBV27 and TRBJ2-5; 11 bases map to TRBD2. Trimming cost V 6 bases and J 4 bases; bases outside gene matches: 13. From germline, CDR1 is MNHEY and CDR2 SMNVEV (reference sequence). This CDR3 is built from 17 residues. As DNA, the CDR3 is TGTGCCAGCAGCCTTCTGGGGCTAGCGGGAGGAGGAGAGACCCAGTACTTC. Its protein product is CASSLLGLAGGGETQYF.

On this clonotype: The junction does not match germline at one end; this may be a read error. The CDR3 nucleotides read TGTGCCAGCAGCTTAGGTGGCAGGGACTGCCACTTT. Its translation: CASSLGGRDCHF. This chain uses TRBV7-9 with TRBJ2-3, with TRBD2 as a possible D gene (6 bases). CDR3 size: 12 residues. Germline V gene lookup returns CDR1 SEHNR and CDR2 FQNEAQ (reference sequence). Complete variable domain (other parts from reference TRBV7-9 and TRBJ2-3): DTGVSQNPRHKITKRGQNVTFRCDPISEHNRLYWYRQTLGQGPEFLTYFQNEAQLEKSRLLSDRFSAERPKGSFSTLEIQRTEQGDSAMYLCASSLGGRDCHFGPGTRLTVL.

This rearrangement joins TRBV9 to TRBJ1-2; no reliable D call. The CDR3 has 13 residues. Germline V gene data show CDR1 as SGDLS and CDR2 as YYNGEE. Trimming removed 4 bases at V and 6 bases at J, with 13 bases between. The CDR3 here is CASSPGPTDGYTF. The CDR3, as DNA: TGTGCCAGCAGCCCCGGACCCACAGATGGCTACACCTTC.

There are a few counts of this clonotype. The genes are TRBV12-3 or TRBV12-4 and TRBJ2-2, with D hard to call. The CDR3 spans 12 residues. With 3 bases removed from V and 6 bases from J, the gap between germline ends came to 5 bases. CDR3 sequence: CASSFWAGELFF. CDR3 DNA sequence: TGTGCCAGCAGTTTTTGGGCCGGGGAGCTGTTTTTT.

The genes are TRBV7-2 and TRBJ1-4; D is ambiguous. The CDR3 runs 14 residues. Trimming left V 3 bases short and J 8 bases short, with 13 bases between. CDR1 and CDR2 from the germline V gene are SGHTA and FQGNSA. CDR3 sequence (DNA): TGTGCCAGCAGCTTCGGGGAGGTGGGAGAAAAACTGTTTTTT. Residues: CASSFGEVGEKLFF.

This clonotype appeared a few times. A read error is likely, as this CDR3 ends without the conserved phenylalanine or tryptophan. CDR3 in DNA: TGTGCCAGCAGTTTATTGCCCTCTGGGGCCAACGTCCTGACTCTC. Translating gives CASSLLPSGANVLTL. V usage is TRBV12-3 or TRBV12-4 and J usage is TRBJ2-6; the D is unclear. The length of the CDR3 is 15 residues. With 2 bases removed from V and 0 bases from J, the gap between germline ends came to 5 bases.

This clonotype was observed a handful of times. The chain is built from TRBV20-1 and TRBJ2-5; D could derive from TRBD1 or TRBD2 (6 bases each). In germline, CDR1 is DFQATT, CDR2 SNEGSKA (reference sequence). The CDR3 runs to 14 residues. Trimming cost V 3 bases and J 0 bases, with 11 bases left between them. The CDR3 DNA follows: TGCAGTGCTAGCGGGGGCCAGTACCAAGAGACCCAGTACTTC. Protein sequence: CSASGGQYQETQYF.

The rearrangement uses TRBV6-5 and TRBJ2-7; D unclear. The CDR3 consists of 14 residues. Trimming stripped 2 bases from V and 3 bases from J, with 11 bases between. Per the germline V gene, CDR1 is MNHEY and CDR2 is SVGAGI. DNA for the CDR3: TGTGCCAGCAGTTACCGGACCGGGCACTACGAGCAGTACTTC. Translation: CASSYRTGHYEQYF.

This clonotype showed up just a few times. The chain couples TRBV29-1 to TRBJ1-2; D not resolved. Between the trimmed V and J ends, which lost 3 bases and 8 bases, there was a span of 10 bases. This CDR3 comprises 11 residues. CDR1 and CDR2 (germline): SQVTM, ANQGSEA. CDR3: CSVDSKEGYTF. In DNA, the CDR3 is TGCAGCGTTGATAGTAAGGAAGGCTACACCTTC.

This chain connects TRBV20-1 to TRBJ2-7, with 7 bases that match TRBD2. V shed 4 bases, J shed 6 bases, and the junction held 9 bases outside the gene matches. Looked up from germline, CDR1 is DFQATT and CDR2 is SNEGSKA (reference sequence). The length of the CDR3 is 13 residues. DNA of the CDR3: TGCAGTGCTACCCGAGAACTAGCGCTCGAGCAGTACTTC. Translated, it gives CSATRELALEQYF.

The rearrangement uses TRBV29-1 and TRBJ2-7, with no clear D. The V gene lost 4 bases and the J gene lost 3 bases, with 13 bases spanning the gap. Germline assignment: CDR1 SQVTM and CDR2 ANQGSEA. This CDR3 region has 13 residues. DNA of the CDR3: TGCAGCGTTGTAGGAAAAGGGATCTACGAGCAGTACTTC. This codes for CSVVGKGIYEQYF.

This clonotype was counted a single time. The chain employs TRBV29-1 and TRBJ2-7; 8 bases agree with TRBD1. Germline V gene sequence: CDR1 SQVTM, CDR2 ANQGSEA. The CDR3 totals 13 residues. V dropped 5 bases and J dropped 2; count of bases not matched to a gene: 5. CDR3 in DNA: TGCAGCGTTTGGGGGACAGGAGCCTACGAGCAGTACTTC. This translates into CSVWGTGAYEQYF.

The table lists this clonotype with a few counts. J is TRBJ1-6 and V is TRBV10-3, with 8 nucleotides matching TRBD1. Germline CDR1 and CDR2: ENHRY and SYGVKD. There are 15 residues in the CDR3. V lost 5 bases to trimming and J lost 3 bases; unmatched junction nucleotides: 3. The CDR3: CAISPGTGYNSPLHF. The DNA for the CDR3 is TGTGCCATCAGTCCCGGGACAGGCTATAATTCACCCCTCCACTTT.

In this sample, this clonotype turned up a few times. V and J are TRBV29-1 and TRBJ2-5; 7 nucleotides match TRBD2. Germline lookup yields CDR1 SQVTM and CDR2 ANQGSEA. The CDR3 sequence is 12 residues long. The trim removed 6 bases at V and 5 bases at J, leaving 6 bases unmatched. CDR3 loop: CSVPGLRETQYF. The CDR3 coding sequence is TGCAGCGTGCCGGGACTACGGGAGACCCAGTACTTC.

Comments on this clonotype: Since a much larger clone is just one base distant, this may be a read error. The chain is built from TRBV6-1 and TRBJ1-1; D gene unclear. The CDR3 extends over 12 amino acids. CDR1 and CDR2 from the germline V gene are MNHNS and SASEGT. V was clipped by 6 bases and J by 1 base, with 6 bases between them. This chain's CDR3 is CASRVGNTEAFF. The CDR3 DNA reads TGTGCCAGCAGAGTGGGGAACACTGAAGCTTTCTTT.

The gene calls are TRBV29-1 and TRBJ1-2; no clear D gene. Germline V CDR1 and CDR2: SQVTM, ANQGSEA. Trimming removed 5 bases at V and 6 bases at J, with 19 bases between. This CDR3 comprises 14 residues. The CDR3 here is CSVRIFEGSHGYTF. The CDR3 DNA follows: TGCAGCGTTAGAATTTTTGAGGGATCTCATGGCTACACCTTC.

This chain links TRBV4-2 with TRBJ2-5; no clear D. Judging by the DNA end, TRBJ2-7 fits better; the J call may be wrong. The CDR3 extends over 17 amino acids. Germline V gene sequence: CDR1 LGHNA, CDR2 YNFKEQ. CDR3: CASSQETWDRVPSEQYF. DNA for the CDR3: TGTGCCAGCAGCCAAGAAACTTGGGATAGGGTTCCGTCCGAGCAGTACTTC.

This clonotype appeared a few times. The chain joins TRBV28 to TRBJ1-4, with 10 positions matching TRBD1. The CDR3 contains 14 residues. The V segment lost 6 bases and the J segment 12 bases; nucleotides outside the gene matches: 10. Germline V gene sequence: CDR1 MDHEN, CDR2 SYDVKM. CDR3 protein: CASSRRDRGLQLFF. CDR3 in DNA: TGTGCCAGCAGCCGCCGGGACAGGGGTCTCCAACTGTTTTTT.

The chain joins TRBV7-9 to TRBJ1-6, with TRBD1 identical over 9 bases. The CDR3 extends over 14 amino acids. Trimming at V came to 5 bases and at J to 9 bases, leaving 5 bases not matched to a gene. Germline V gene data show CDR1 as SEHNR and CDR2 as FQNEAQ (reference sequence). This chain's CDR3 is CASSPGTGTSPLHF. DNA for the CDR3: TGTGCCAGCAGCCCCGGGACAGGGACTTCACCCCTCCACTTT.

V gene TRBV19 combines with J gene TRBJ1-5, with 8 bases fitting TRBD1. Germline CDR1 LNHDA, CDR2 SQIVND (reference sequence). The CDR3 length is 14 residues. The J segment lost 6 bases and the V segment lost 7 bases, leaving 8 bases of the junction unmatched. CDR3 residues: CASTGQGGFQPQHF. DNA for the CDR3: TGTGCCAGTACAGGACAGGGAGGATTTCAGCCCCAGCATTTT.

The V and J genes are TRBV6-5 and TRBJ2-5, with D perhaps TRBD2 (6 bases). There are 14 residues in the CDR3. The germline CDR1 and CDR2 sequences are MNHEY and SVGAGI. V shed 6 bases and J shed 3 bases, with 14 bases lying between them. CDR3 amino acids: CASSQTAGEETQYF. In nucleotides, the CDR3 is TGTGCCAGCAGCCAAACAGCGGGCGAAGAGACCCAGTACTTC.

This clonotype was observed a few times. The chain joins TRBV20-1 to TRBJ2-1; no clear D. V lost 3 bases to trimming and J lost 0 bases, with 9 bases between them. The CDR3 length is 14 residues. Germline assignment: CDR1 DFQATT and CDR2 SNEGSKA (reference sequence). This chain's CDR3 is CSARVPSSYNEQFF. In DNA, the CDR3 is TGCAGTGCTAGGGTGCCTAGCTCCTACAATGAGCAGTTCTTC.

This clonotype was seen a few times. This chain joins TRBV7-3 and TRBJ2-4; 9 bases are shared with TRBD2. The CDR3 length is 14 residues. The V and J ends lost 5 bases and 8 bases, in that order; junction bases with no gene match: 7. Germline V gene data show CDR1 as SGHTA and CDR2 as FQGTGA. This CDR3 reads CASSAGLAGDIQYF. The CDR3 DNA follows: TGTGCCAGCAGCGCGGGACTAGCCGGGGACATTCAGTACTTC.

This clonotype was seen a few times. This rearrangement joins TRBV25-1 to TRBJ2-5; 10 positions agree with TRBD1. The end of the DNA aligns better with TRBJ2-7, so the J call may be wrong. The CDR3 totals 14 residues. Germline V gives CDR1 MGHDK, CDR2 SYGVNS. This CDR3 reads CASSPDRGSDEQYF. CDR3 in DNA: TGTGCCAGCAGTCCGGACAGGGGGTCCGACGAGCAGTACTTC.

This clonotype came up a few times. This chain uses TRBV28 with TRBJ2-1; TRBD1 is a possible D gene (6 bases). The CDR3 is 15 amino acids. V was clipped by 5 bases and J by 3 bases, with 14 bases between them. Germline V lookup: CDR1 MDHEN, CDR2 SYDVKM. The CDR3 coding sequence is TGTGCCAGCAGTCTCCTGGACAGCGGCTACAATGAGCAGTTCTTC. This sequence encodes CASSLLDSGYNEQFF.

V and J are TRBV11-1 and TRBJ2-1, with TRBD2 as a possible D gene (6 bases). The CDR3 contains 17 residues. Trimming pared 5 bases from V and 4 bases from J, leaving 21 bases between. CDR1 is SGHAT and CDR2 is FQDESV in the germline V gene (reference sequence). CDR3 DNA sequence: TGTGCCAGCAGCCAAAGCGCCGGGCGGGGAAGATACAATGAGCAGTTCTTC. Residues: CASSQSAGRGRYNEQFF.

The chain recombines TRBV7-2 with TRBJ2-5; TRBD2 agrees at 8 bases. The germline gives CDR1 SGHTA, CDR2 FQGNSA. Trimming at V came to 5 bases and at J to 3 bases, leaving 2 bases not matched to a gene. The CDR3 has 13 amino acids. Here the CDR3 DNA reads TGTGCCAGCAGCCAACTAGCGGAAGAGACCCAGTACTTC. Protein product: CASSQLAEETQYF.

This rearrangement joins TRBV7-2 to TRBJ2-7, with 10 positions matching TRBD2. The CDR3 has 15 residues. After removal of 1 base from V and 7 bases from J, the junction contained 7 bases not matched to a gene. CDR1 and CDR2 (germline): SGHTA, FQGNSA. The CDR3 sequence: CASSLVHSGRGEQYF. The CDR3 DNA sequence: TGTGCCAGCAGCTTAGTACACAGCGGGAGGGGAGAGCAGTACTTC.

This clonotype was seen a few times. The V and J genes are TRBV11-2 and TRBJ1-4; D gene uncertain. V was shortened by 4 bases and J by 7 bases, with 13 bases between the two germline ends. Germline V gives CDR1 SGHAT, CDR2 FQNNGV. The CDR3 is made up of 14 amino acids. The CDR3 is CASSSIIRIEKLFF. CDR3 DNA sequence: TGTGCCAGCAGCTCTATTATTAGGATTGAAAAACTGTTTTTT.

This clonotype has a count of ten or more. The DNA for the CDR3 is TGTGCCACTTCTAGCGGGAGTAGGGAGACCCAGTACTTC. It translates to CATSSGSRETQYF. The J gene is TRBJ2-5, the V gene TRBV28, with 10 bases that match TRBD2. CDR1 and CDR2 from the germline V gene are MDHEN and SYDVKM. The J segment lost 5 bases and the V segment lost 10 bases, leaving 7 bases of the junction unmatched. The CDR3 runs to 13 residues.